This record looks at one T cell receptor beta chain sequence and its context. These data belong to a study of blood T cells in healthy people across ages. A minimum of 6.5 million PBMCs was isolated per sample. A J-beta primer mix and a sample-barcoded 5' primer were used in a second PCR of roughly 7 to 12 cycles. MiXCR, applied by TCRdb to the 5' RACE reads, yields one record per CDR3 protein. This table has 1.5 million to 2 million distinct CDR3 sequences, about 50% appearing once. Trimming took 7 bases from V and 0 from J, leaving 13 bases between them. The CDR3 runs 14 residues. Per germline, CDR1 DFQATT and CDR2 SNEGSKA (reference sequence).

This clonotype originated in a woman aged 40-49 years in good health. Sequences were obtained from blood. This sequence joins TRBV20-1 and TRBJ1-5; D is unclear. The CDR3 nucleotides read TGCAGTGTTCGAACGGTCGCTAGCAATCAGCCCCAGCATTTT. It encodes CSVRTVASNQPQHF.